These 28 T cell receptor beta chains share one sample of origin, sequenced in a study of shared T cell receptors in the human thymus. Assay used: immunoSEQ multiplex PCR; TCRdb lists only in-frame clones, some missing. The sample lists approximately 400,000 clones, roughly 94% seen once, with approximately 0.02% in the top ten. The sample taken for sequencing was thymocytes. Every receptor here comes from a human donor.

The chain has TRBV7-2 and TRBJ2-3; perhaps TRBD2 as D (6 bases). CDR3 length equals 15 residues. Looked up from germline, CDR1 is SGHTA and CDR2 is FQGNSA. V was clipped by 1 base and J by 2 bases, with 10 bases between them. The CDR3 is CASSLVGGATDTQYF. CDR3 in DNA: TGTGCCAGCAGCTTAGTGGGGGGTGCCACAGATACGCAGTATTTT.

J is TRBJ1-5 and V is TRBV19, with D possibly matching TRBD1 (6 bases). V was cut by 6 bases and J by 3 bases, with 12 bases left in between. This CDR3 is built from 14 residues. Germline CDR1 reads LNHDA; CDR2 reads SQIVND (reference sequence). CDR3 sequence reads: CASRGGPDNQPQHF. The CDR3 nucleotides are TGTGCCAGTAGGGGGGGGCCTGACAATCAGCCCCAGCATTTT.

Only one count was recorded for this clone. Here the CDR3 reads CASSRPDTQYF. CDR3 coding DNA: TGTGCCAGCAGCCGGCCGGATACGCAGTATTTT. V and J are TRBV5-4 and TRBJ2-3, with no clear D. V dropped 4 bases and J dropped 6 bases, with 6 bases sitting between them. CDR1 and CDR2 from the germline V gene are SGHNT and YYREEE (reference sequence). CDR3 length: 11 residues.

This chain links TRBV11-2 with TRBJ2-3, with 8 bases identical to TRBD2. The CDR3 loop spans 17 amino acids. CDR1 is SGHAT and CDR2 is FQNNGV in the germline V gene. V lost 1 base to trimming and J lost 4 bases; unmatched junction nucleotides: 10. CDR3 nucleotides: TGTGCCAGCAGCTTAGGCGTCTCCAGCGGGAGAGCAGATACGCAGTATTTT. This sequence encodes CASSLGVSSGRADTQYF.

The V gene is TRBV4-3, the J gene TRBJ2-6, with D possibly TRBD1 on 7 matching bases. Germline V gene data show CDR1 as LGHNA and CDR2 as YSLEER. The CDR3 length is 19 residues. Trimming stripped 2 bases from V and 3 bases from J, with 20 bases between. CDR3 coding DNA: TGCGCCAGCAGCCAACCCAGCGGCAGGGGGGAAAATGGGGCCAACGTCCTGACTTTC. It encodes CASSQPSGRGENGANVLTF.

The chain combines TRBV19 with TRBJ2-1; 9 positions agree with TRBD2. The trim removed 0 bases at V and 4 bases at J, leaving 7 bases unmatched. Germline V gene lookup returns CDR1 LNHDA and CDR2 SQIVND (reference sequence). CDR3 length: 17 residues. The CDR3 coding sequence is TGTGCCAGTAGTATAGATCCCCAGCGGGAGGATTACAATGAGCAGTTCTTC. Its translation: CASSIDPQREDYNEQFF.

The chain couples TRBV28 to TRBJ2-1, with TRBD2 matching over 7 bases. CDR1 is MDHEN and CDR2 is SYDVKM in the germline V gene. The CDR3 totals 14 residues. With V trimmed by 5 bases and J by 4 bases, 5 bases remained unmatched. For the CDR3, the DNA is TGTGCCAGCAGTAGGCGGGAGCGGTACAATGAGCAGTTCTTC. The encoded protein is CASSRRERYNEQFF.

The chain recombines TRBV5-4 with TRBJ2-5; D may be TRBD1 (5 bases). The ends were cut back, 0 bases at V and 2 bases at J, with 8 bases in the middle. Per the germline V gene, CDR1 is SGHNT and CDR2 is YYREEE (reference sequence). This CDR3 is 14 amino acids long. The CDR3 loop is CASSLGQLQETQYF. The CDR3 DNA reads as TGTGCCAGCAGCTTGGGACAGCTACAAGAGACCCAGTACTTC. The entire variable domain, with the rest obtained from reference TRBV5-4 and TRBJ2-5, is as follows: ETGVTQSPTHLIKTRGQQVTLRCSSQSGHNTVSWYQQALGQGPQFIFQYYREEENGRGNFPPRFSGLQFPNYSSELNVNALELDDSALYLCASSLGQLQETQYFGPGTRLLVL.

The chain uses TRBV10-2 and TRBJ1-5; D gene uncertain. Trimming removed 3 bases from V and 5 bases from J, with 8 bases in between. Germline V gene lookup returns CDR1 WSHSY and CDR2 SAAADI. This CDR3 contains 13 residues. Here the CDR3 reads CASSDSPDQPQHF. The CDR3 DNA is TGCGCCAGCAGTGATAGTCCCGATCAGCCCCAGCATTTT.

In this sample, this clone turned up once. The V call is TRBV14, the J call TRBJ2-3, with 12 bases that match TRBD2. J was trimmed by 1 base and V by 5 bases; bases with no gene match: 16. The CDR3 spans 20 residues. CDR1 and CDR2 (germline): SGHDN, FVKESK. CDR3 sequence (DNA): TGTGCCAGCAGCTCGAGGGCGGCTAGCGGGAGGGCCGTCGGCACAGATACGCAGTATTTT. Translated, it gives CASSSRAASGRAVGTDTQYF.

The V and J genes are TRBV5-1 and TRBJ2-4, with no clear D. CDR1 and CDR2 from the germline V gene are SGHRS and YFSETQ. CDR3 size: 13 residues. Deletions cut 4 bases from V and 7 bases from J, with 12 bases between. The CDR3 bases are TGCGCCAGCAGCGGACCGCCCAGGAACATTCAGTACTTC. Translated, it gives CASSGPPRNIQYF. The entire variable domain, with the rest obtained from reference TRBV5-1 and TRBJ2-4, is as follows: KAGVTQTPRYLIKTRGQQVTLSCSPISGHRSVSWYQQTPGQGLQFLFEYFSETQRNKGNFPGRFSGRQFSNSRSEMNVSTLELGDSALYLCASSGPPRNIQYFGAGTRLSVL.

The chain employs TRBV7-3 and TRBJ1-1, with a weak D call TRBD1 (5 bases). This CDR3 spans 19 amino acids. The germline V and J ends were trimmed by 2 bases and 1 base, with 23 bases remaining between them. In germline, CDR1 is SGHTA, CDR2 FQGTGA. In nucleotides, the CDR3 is TGTGCCAGCAGCTTATGGAACCGGCAGGGCATTGCCGCGAACACTGAAGCTTTCTTT. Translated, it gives CASSLWNRQGIAANTEAFF.

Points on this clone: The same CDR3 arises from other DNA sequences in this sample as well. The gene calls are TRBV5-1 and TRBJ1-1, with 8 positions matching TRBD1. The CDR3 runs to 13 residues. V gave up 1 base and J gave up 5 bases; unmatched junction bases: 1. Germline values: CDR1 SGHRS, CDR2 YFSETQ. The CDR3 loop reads CASSLTGGTEAFF. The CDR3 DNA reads TGCGCCAGCAGCTTGACAGGGGGGACTGAAGCTTTCTTT.

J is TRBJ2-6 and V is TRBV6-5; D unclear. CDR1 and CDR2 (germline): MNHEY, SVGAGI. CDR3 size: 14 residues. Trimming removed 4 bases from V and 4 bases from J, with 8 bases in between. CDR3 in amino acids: CASSSTPGANVLTF. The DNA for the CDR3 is TGTGCCAGCAGTTCTACACCCGGGGCCAACGTCCTGACTTTC.

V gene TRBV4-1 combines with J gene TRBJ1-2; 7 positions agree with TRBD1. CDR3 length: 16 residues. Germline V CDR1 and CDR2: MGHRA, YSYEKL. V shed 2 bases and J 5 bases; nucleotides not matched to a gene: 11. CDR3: CASSQSRQGGEYGYTF. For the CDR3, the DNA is TGCGCCAGCAGCCAATCTAGACAGGGTGGGGAATATGGCTACACCTTC.

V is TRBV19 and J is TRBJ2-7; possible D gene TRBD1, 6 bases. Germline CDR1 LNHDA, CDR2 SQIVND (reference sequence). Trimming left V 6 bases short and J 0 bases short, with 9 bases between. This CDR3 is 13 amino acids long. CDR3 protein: CASSRTDSYEQYF. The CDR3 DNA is TGTGCCAGTAGCCGGACAGACTCCTACGAGCAGTACTTC.

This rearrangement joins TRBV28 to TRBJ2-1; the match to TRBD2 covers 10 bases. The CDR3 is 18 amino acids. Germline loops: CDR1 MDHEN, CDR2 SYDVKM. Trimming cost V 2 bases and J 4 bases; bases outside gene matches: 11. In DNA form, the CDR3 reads TGTGCCAGCAGTTTACACCAGCCTAGCGGGAGTAGTTACAATGAGCAGTTCTTC. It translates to CASSLHQPSGSSYNEQFF.

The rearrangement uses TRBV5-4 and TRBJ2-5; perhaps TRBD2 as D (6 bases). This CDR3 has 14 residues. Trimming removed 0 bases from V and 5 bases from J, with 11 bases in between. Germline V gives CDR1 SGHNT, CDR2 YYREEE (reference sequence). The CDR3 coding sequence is TGTGCCAGCAGCTTGGTCCGCGGGGACGAGACCCAGTACTTC. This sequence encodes CASSLVRGDETQYF. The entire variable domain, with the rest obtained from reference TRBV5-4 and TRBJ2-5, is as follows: ETGVTQSPTHLIKTRGQQVTLRCSSQSGHNTVSWYQQALGQGPQFIFQYYREEENGRGNFPPRFSGLQFPNYSSELNVNALELDDSALYLCASSLVRGDETQYFGPGTRLLVL.

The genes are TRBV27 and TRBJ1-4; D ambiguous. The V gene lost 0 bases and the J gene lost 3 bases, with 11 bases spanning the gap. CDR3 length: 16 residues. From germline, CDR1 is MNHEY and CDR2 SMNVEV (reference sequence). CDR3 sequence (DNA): TGTGCCAGCAGTTTATCGTTCCTGGCCGCTAATGAAAAACTGTTTTTT. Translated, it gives CASSLSFLAANEKLFF.

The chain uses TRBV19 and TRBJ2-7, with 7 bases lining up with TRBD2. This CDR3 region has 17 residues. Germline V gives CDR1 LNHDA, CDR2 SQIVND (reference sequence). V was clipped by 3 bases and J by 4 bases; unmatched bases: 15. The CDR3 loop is CASSIRLAETVLYEQYF. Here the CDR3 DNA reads TGTGCCAGTAGTATTCGGCTAGCGGAGACCGTATTGTACGAGCAGTACTTC.

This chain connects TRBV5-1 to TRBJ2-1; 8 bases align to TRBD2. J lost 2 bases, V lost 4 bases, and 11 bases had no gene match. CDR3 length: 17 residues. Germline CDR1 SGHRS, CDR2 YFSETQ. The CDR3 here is CASSRINSGVTYNEQFF. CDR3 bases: TGCGCCAGCAGCCGCATAAATAGCGGGGTCACCTACAATGAGCAGTTCTTC.

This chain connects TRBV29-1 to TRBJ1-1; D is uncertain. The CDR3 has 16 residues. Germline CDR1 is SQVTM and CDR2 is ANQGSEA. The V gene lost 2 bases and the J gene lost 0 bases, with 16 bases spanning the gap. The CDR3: CSVEMLLGFVNTEAFF. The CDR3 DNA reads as TGCAGCGTTGAAATGCTCTTGGGGTTCGTGAACACTGAAGCTTTCTTT. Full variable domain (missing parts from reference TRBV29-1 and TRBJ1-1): SAVISQKPSRDICQRGTSLTIQCQVDSQVTMMFWYRQQPGQSLTLIATANQGSEATYESGFVIDKFPISRPNLTFSTLTVSNMSPEDSSIYLCSVEMLLGFVNTEAFFGQGTRLTVV.

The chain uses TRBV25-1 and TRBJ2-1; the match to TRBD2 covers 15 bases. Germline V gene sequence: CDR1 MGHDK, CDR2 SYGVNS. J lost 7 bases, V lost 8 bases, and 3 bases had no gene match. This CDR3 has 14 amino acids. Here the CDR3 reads CASRTSGRGNEQFF. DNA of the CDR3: TGTGCCAGCCGGACTAGCGGGAGGGGTAATGAGCAGTTCTTC.

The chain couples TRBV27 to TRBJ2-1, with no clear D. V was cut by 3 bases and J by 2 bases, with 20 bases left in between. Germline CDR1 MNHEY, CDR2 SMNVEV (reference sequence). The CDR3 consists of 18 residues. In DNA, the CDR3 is TGTGCCAGCAGTTTTGTGAGTGGCCCCTACCGCACCTACAATGAGCAGTTCTTC. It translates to CASSFVSGPYRTYNEQFF.

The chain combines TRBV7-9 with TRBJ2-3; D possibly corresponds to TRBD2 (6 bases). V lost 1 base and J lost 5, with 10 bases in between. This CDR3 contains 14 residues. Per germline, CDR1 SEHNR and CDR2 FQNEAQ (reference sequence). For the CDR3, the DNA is TGTGCCAGCAGCTTAGGGCGGGGCTTAGATACGCAGTATTTT. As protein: CASSLGRGLDTQYF.

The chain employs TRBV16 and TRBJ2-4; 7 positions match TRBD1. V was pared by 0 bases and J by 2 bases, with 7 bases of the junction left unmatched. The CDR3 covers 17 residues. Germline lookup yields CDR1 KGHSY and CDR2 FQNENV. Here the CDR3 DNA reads TGTGCCAGCAGCCAATCGGACAGGAAAAAGTCCAAAAACATTCAGTACTTC. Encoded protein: CASSQSDRKKSKNIQYF.

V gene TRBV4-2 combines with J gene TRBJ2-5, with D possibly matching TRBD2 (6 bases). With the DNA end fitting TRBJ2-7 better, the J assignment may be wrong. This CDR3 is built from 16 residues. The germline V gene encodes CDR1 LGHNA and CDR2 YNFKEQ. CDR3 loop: CASSQYGAGEHYEQYF. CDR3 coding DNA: TGTGCCAGCAGCCAATACGGAGCGGGTGAACACTACGAGCAGTACTTC.

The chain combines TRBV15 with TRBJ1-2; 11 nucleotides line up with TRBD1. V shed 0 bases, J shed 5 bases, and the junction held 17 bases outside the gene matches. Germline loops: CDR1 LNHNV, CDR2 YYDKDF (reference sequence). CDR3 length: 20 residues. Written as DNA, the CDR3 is TGTGCCACCAGCAGAGATGGGGACAGGGGGAGAGGGGCCCAGGGGTATGGCTACACCTTC. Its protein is CATSRDGDRGRGAQGYGYTF.